What follows is one TCR beta chain and its context. The length of the CDR3 is 18 residues. V trimming: 6 bases; J trimming: 4 bases; junction bases outside the gene matches: 15. From germline, CDR1 is SEHNR and CDR2 FQNEAQ (reference sequence). This sample stems from a study of T cell changes during pregnancy in multiple sclerosis. Some clones are missing from TCRdb's copy, which holds only in-frame ones; the method was immunoSEQ multiplex PCR. The sample records 40,000 to 60,000 clones, more than 85% being singletons. The source was CD8+ T cells from peripheral blood mononuclear cells, collected in the first trimester of pregnancy. This chain links TRBV7-9 with TRBJ2-6; 7 bases agree with TRBD1. This receptor was obtained from a female donor with multiple sclerosis, enrolled in a pregnancy study. CDR3 loop: CASRDTGTVAMGANVLTF. For the CDR3, the DNA is TGTGCCAGCAGGGATACCGGGACAGTCGCTATGGGGGCCAACGTCCTGACTTTC.